The clone carrying this T cell receptor beta chain is a singleton in its sample. Its target is unknown. This sample was included in a study of blood T cells in healthy people across ages. Study as a whole: About one barcoded beta molecule per two T cells was the capture yield of template switching.

CDR3 length: 14 amino acids. Combining a sample-barcoded 5' primer with a J-beta primer mix, a second PCR ran for about 7 to 11 cycles. One entry per CDR3 protein, called by TCRdb with MiXCR from the 5' RACE reads. The sample yields 1.6 million or so distinct CDR3 sequences, roughly 30% seen once. General study findings and limits: Long-lived donors carried more naive CD4+ cells and greater diversity than aged donors. In older individuals, TCR beta diversity per million T cells was lower, falling roughly linearly with age.

This sequence joins TRBV12-3 or TRBV12-4 and TRBJ2-4; D ambiguous. The last part of the DNA fits TRBJ2-7 better; the J call may be wrong. The TCR was taken from a woman aged 25 to 39 in good health. Material for sequencing was blood. The CDR3 nucleotides are TGTGCCAGCACCAGCTCTTCAGCGAAAAGCGAGCAGTACTTC. Amino acids: CASTSSSAKSEQYF.